This T cell receptor (beta chain) derives from a study of blood T cells in healthy people across ages. Study-wide background: With template switching, about one barcoded beta molecule was captured per two T cells. Findings and limits, study-wide: Expanded clonotype shifts may have been confounded, as the donors had an unknown CMV status.

The V gene lost 4 bases and the J gene lost 11 bases, with 17 bases spanning the gap. CDR1 and CDR2 from the germline V gene are MGHRA and YSYEKL. This CDR3 is built from 13 residues. With respect to this clonotype: What it binds is unknown.

Per-sample PBMC isolation yielded at least 6.5 million cells. It was with a sample-barcoded 5' primer and a J-beta primer mix that a second PCR of about 6 to 12 cycles was run. A single record per CDR3 protein comes from TCRdb applying MiXCR to the 5' RACE reads. The repertoire holds over a million distinct CDR3 sequences, with approximately 39% as singletons. The V call is TRBV4-1, the J call TRBJ2-5; D perhaps matches TRBD1 (6 bases). This TCR was recovered from a woman younger than 35 in good health. The specimen was blood. The CDR3 spells CASSRFQGNEQYF. For the CDR3, the DNA is TGCGCCAGCAGCCGATTTCAGGGGAATGAGCAGTACTTC.